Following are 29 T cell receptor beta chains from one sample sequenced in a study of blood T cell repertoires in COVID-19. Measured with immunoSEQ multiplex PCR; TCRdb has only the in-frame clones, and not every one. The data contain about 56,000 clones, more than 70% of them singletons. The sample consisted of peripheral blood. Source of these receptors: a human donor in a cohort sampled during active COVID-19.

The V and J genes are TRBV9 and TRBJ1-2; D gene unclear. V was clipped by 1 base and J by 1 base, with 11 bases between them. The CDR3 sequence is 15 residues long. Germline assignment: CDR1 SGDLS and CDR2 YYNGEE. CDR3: CASSVSGDRNYGYTF. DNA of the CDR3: TGTGCCAGCAGCGTATCGGGAGACCGTAACTATGGCTACACCTTC.

In DNA form, the CDR3 reads TGTGCCACAACTAGCGGGGGACTCCTAGGGGGGGAGCAGTTCTTC. It codes for CATTSGGLLGGEQFF. This chain connects TRBV28 to TRBJ2-1; 11 bases map to TRBD2. Germline assignment: CDR1 MDHEN and CDR2 SYDVKM. The CDR3 runs 15 residues. The ends lost 10 bases at V and 10 bases at J; junction bases unmatched: 15.

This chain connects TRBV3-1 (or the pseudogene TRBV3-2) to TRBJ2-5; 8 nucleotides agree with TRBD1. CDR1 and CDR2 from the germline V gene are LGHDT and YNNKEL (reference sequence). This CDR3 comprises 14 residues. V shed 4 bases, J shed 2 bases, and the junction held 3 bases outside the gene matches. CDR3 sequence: CASSRYRGQETQYF. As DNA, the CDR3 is TGTGCCAGCAGCCGCTACAGGGGGCAAGAGACCCAGTACTTC.

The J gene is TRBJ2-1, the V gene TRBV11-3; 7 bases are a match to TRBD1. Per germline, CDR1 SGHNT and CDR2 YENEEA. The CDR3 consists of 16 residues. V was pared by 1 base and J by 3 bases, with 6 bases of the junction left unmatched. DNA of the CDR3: TGTGCCAGCAGCTTAGGTTCAGGGGGTATCTACAATGAGCAGTTCTTC. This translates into CASSLGSGGIYNEQFF.

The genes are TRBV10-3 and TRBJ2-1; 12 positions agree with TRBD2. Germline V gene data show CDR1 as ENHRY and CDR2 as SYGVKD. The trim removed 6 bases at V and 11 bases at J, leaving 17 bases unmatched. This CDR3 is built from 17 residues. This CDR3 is CAISLTSGGTIGDKQFF. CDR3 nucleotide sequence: TGTGCCATCAGCCTAACTAGCGGGGGGACCATTGGGGATAAGCAGTTCTTC.

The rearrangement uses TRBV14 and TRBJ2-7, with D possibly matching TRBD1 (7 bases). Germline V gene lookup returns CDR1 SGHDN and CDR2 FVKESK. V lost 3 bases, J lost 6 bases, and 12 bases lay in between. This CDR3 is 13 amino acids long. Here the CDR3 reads CASSQGGQREQYF. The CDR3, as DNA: TGTGCCAGCAGCCAGGGGGGACAGCGCGAGCAGTACTTC.

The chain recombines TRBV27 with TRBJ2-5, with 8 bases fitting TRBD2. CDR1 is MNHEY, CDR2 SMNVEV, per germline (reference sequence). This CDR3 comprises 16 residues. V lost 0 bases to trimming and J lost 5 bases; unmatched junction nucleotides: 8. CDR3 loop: CASSLSGRGGRETQYF. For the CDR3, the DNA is TGTGCCAGCAGTTTATCCGGACGGGGGGGGCGGGAGACCCAGTACTTC.

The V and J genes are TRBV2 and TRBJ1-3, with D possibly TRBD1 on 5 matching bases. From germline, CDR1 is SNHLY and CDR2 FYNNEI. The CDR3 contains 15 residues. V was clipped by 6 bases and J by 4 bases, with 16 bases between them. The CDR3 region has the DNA TGTGCCAGCAGACCGATGGGCCGGACAGGAAACACCATATATTTT. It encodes CASRPMGRTGNTIYF.

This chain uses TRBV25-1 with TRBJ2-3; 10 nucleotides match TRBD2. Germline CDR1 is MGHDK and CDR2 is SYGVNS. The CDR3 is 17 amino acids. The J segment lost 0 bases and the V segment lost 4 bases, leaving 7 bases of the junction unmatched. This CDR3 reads CASSVPSGGVSTDTQYF. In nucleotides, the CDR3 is TGTGCCAGCAGTGTCCCCAGCGGGGGGGTTAGCACAGATACGCAGTATTTT.

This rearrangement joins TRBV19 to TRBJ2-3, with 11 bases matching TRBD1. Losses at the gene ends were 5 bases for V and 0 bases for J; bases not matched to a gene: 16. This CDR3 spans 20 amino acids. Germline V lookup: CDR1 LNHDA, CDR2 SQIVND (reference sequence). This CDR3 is CASSSIGQGAKWTSTDTQYF. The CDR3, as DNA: TGTGCCAGTAGTTCCATCGGACAGGGGGCAAAATGGACTAGCACAGATACGCAGTATTTT.

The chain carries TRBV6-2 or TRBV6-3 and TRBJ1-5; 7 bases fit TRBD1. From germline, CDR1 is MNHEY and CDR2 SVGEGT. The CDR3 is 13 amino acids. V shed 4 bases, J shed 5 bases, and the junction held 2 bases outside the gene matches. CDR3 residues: CASSWQGDQPQHF. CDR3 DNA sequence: TGTGCCAGCAGTTGGCAGGGGGATCAGCCCCAGCATTTT.

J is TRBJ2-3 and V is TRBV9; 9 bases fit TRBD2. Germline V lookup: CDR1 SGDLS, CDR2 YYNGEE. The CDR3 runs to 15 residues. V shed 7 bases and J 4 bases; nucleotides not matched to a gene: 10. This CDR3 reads CASDNSGRGADTQYF. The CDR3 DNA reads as TGTGCCAGCGATAATAGCGGGAGAGGGGCAGATACGCAGTATTTT.

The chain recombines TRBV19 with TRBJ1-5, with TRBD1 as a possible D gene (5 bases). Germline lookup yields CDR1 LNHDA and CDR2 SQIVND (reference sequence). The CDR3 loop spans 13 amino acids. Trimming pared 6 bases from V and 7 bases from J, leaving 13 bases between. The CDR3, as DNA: TGTGCCAGTAGGACCGAAGGGGCCCAGCCCCAGCATTTT. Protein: CASRTEGAQPQHF.

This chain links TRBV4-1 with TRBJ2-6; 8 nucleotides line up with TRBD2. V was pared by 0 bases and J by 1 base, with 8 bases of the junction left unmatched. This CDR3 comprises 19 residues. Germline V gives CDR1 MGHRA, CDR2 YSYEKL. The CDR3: CASSQDRGGLESGANVLTF. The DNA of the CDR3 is TGCGCCAGCAGCCAAGATCGGGGGGGACTGGAGTCTGGGGCCAACGTCCTGACTTTC.

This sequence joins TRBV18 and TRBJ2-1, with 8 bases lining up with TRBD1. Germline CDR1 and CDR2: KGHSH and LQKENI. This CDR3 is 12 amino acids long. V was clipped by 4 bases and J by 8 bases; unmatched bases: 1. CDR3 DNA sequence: TGTGCCAGCTCACGGACAGGGCATGAGCAGTTCTTC. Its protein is CASSRTGHEQFF.

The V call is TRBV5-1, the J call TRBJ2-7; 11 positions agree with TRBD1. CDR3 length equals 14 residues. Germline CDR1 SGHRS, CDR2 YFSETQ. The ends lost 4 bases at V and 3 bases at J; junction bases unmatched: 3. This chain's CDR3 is CASSPGQGDYEQYF. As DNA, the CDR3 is TGCGCCAGCAGCCCGGGACAGGGGGACTACGAGCAGTACTTC. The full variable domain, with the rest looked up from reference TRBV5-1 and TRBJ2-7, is KAGVTQTPRYLIKTRGQQVTLSCSPISGHRSVSWYQQTPGQGLQFLFEYFSETQRNKGNFPGRFSGRQFSNSRSEMNVSTLELGDSALYLCASSPGQGDYEQYFGPGTRLTVT.

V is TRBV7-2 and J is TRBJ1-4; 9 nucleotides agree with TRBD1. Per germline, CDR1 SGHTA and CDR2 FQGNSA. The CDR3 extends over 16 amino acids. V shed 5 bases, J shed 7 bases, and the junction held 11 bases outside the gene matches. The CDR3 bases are TGTGCCAGCAGCCCCCAAGGGGGGGGACAGGGTGAAAAACTGTTTTTT. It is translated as CASSPQGGGQGEKLFF.

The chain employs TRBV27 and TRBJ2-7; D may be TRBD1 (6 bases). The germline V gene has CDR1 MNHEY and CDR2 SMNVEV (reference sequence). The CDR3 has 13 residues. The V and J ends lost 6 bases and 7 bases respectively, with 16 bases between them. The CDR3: CASSSRGGREQYF. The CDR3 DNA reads TGTGCCAGCAGCTCGAGAGGGGGTAGGGAGCAGTACTTC.

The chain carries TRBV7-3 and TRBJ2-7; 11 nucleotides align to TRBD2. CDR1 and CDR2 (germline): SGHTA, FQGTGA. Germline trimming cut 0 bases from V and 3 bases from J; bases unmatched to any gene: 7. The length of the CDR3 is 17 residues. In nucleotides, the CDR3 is TGTGCCAGCAGCTTAACAGGTAGCGGGGGGGCGGTCTACGAGCAGTACTTC. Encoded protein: CASSLTGSGGAVYEQYF.

The CDR3 bases are TGCAGCGTAACGGGGGGGCCCTTGGAGACCCAGTACTTC. This gives the protein CSVTGGPLETQYF. The chain is built from TRBV29-1 and TRBJ2-5; TRBD2 matches 8 bases. This CDR3 comprises 13 residues. With 6 bases clipped from V and 5 bases from J, the junction kept 8 bases outside the gene matches. Per germline, CDR1 SQVTM and CDR2 ANQGSEA.

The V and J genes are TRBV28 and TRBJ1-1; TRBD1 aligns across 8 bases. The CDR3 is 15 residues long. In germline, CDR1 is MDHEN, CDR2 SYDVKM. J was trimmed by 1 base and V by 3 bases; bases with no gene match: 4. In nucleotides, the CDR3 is TGTGCCAGCAGTTTTCAGGGGACAGGGAACACTGAAGCTTTCTTT. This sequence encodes CASSFQGTGNTEAFF.

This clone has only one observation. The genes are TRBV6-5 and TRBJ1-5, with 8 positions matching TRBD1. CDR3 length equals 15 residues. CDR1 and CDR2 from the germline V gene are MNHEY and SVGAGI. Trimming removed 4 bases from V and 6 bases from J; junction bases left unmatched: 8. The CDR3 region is CASSLIQGAGQPQHF. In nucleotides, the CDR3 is TGTGCCAGCAGTTTGATCCAGGGGGCAGGTCAGCCCCAGCATTTT.

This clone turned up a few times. CDR3 protein: CASSEETSGVQETQYF. The CDR3, as DNA: TGTGCCAGCAGTGAGGAGACTAGCGGGGTCCAAGAGACCCAGTACTTC. The rearrangement links TRBV2 to TRBJ2-5, with 11 nucleotides matching TRBD2. V lost 3 bases and J lost 1; bases outside the gene matches: 4. The CDR3 covers 16 residues. The germline gives CDR1 SNHLY, CDR2 FYNNEI.

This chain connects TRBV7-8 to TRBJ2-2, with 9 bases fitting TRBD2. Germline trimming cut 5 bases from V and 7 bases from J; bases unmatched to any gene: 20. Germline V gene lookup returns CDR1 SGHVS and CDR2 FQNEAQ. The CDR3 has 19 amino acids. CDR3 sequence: CASSLNLLRGGALDGELFF. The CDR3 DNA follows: TGTGCCAGCAGCCTTAATCTCCTACGCGGGGGGGCCTTGGACGGGGAGCTGTTTTTT.

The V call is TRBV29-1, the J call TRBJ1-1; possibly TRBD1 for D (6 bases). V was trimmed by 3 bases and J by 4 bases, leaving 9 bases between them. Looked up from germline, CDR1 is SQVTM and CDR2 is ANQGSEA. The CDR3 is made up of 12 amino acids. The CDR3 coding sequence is TGCAGCGTTGACCCAGGGGTCACTGAAGCTTTCTTT. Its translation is CSVDPGVTEAFF. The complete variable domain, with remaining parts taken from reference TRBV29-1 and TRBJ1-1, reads SAVISQKPSRDICQRGTSLTIQCQVDSQVTMMFWYRQQPGQSLTLIATANQGSEATYESGFVIDKFPISRPNLTFSTLTVSNMSPEDSSIYLCSVDPGVTEAFFGQGTRLTVV.

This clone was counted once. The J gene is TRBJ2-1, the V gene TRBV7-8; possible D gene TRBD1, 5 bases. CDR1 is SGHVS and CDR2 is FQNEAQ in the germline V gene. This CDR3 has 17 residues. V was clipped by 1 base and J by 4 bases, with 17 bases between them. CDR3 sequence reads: CASSLVGSGSRYNEQFF. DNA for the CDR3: TGTGCCAGCAGCTTAGTGGGGTCAGGGTCGAGATACAATGAGCAGTTCTTC. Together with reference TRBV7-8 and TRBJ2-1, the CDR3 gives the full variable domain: GAGVSQSPRYKVAKRGQDVALRCDPISGHVSLFWYQQALGQGPEFLTYFQNEAQLDKSGLPSDRFFAERPEGSVSTLKIQRTQQEDSAVYLCASSLVGSGSRYNEQFFGPGTRLTVL.

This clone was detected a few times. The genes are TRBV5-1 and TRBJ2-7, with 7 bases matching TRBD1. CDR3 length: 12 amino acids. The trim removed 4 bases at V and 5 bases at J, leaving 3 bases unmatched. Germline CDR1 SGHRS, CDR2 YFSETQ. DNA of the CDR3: TGCGCCAGCAGCGGACAGGTCCACGAGCAGTACTTC. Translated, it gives CASSGQVHEQYF. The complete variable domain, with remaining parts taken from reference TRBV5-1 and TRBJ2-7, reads KAGVTQTPRYLIKTRGQQVTLSCSPISGHRSVSWYQQTPGQGLQFLFEYFSETQRNKGNFPGRFSGRQFSNSRSEMNVSTLELGDSALYLCASSGQVHEQYFGPGTRLTVT.

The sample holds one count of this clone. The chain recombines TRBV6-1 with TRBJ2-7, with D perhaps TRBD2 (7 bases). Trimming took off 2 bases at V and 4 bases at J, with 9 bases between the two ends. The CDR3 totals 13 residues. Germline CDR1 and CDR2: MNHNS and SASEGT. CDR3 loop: CASSEKGGYEQYF. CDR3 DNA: TGTGCCAGCAGTGAAAAGGGGGGGTACGAGCAGTACTTC.

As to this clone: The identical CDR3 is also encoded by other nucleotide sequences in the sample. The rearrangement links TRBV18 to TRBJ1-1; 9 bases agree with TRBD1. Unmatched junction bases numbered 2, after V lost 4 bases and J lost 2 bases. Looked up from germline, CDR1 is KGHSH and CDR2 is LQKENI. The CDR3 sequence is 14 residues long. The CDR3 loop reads CASSQGQGNTEAFF. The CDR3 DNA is TGTGCCAGCTCACAGGGACAGGGCAACACTGAAGCTTTCTTT.